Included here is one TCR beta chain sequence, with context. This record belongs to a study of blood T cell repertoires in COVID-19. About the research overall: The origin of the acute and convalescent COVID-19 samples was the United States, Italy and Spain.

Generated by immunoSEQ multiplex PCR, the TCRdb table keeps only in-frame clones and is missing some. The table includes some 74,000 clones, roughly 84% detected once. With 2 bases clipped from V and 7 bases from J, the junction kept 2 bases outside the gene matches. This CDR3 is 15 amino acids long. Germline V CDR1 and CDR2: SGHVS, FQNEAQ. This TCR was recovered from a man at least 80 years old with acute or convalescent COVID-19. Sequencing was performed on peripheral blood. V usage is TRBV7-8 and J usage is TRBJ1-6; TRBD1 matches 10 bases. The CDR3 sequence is CASSLRDRGNSPLHF. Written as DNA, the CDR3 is TGTGCCAGCAGCTTAAGGGACAGGGGAAATTCACCCCTCCACTTT.